The rows below give T cell receptor beta chains drawn from one sample of a study of blood T cells in healthy people across ages. TCRdb re-derived calls from the 5' RACE reads in MiXCR, one entry per CDR3 protein. This table holds 730,000 or so distinct CDR3 sequences, approximately 40% found once. Source material: blood. The receptors were gathered from a man aged 80 or over in good health. Each CDR3 is given with its conserved first and last residue. Clone sizes are given selectively: once, few, many, or a class where the clone is expanded.

v_call	clone_size	j_call	cdr3_aa
TRBV7-9	many	TRBJ2-5	CASSPQVQETQYF
TRBV7-2	NA	TRBJ2-3	CASSLVWGLAAFVTDTQYF
TRBV6-4	few	TRBJ2-7	CASSIRGRGYYEQYF
TRBV20-1	NA	TRBJ2-3	CSARDRPSGGDTDTQYF
TRBV20-1	few	TRBJ2-5	CSASRTVGGAETQYF
TRBV2	NA	TRBJ2-3	CASNQVGTSTDTQYF
TRBV7-9	many	TRBJ2-7	CASSWDRYEQYF
TRBV7-2	few	TRBJ2-1	CASSLVLAGSVEQFF
TRBV20-1	NA	TRBJ1-4	CSARPHRGGEKLFF
TRBV5-1	many	TRBJ2-7	CASSSGQDFSSYEQYF
TRBV4-3	NA	NA	CASSQVASGVSYNEQYF
TRBV7-8	NA	TRBJ2-3	CANSLNARQGPQYF
TRBV7-2	NA	TRBJ2-7	CASSIGGQGPYEQYF
TRBV28	few	TRBJ1-2	CASSLVAGSAGYTF
TRBV3-1	NA	TRBJ2-1	CASSQDRGTPRETQFF
TRBV3-1	NA	TRBJ1-2	CASSQAAEKGHGYTF
TRBV5-6	NA	TRBJ1-2	CASSVVSGDGYTF
TRBV20-1	NA	TRBJ2-3	CSASPASLLASDGTDTQYF
TRBV6-2/TRBV6-3	NA	NA	CASSYSSGRAANEQYF
TRBV20-1	NA	TRBJ2-1	CSARDRRGWANEQFF
TRBV3-1	NA	TRBJ2-4	CASSQDGTEHNEQYF
TRBV5-6	few	TRBJ2-5	CASSSRGTGGAETQYF
TRBV5-4	NA	TRBJ2-6	CASSLVGTGGTRGANVLTF
TRBV20-1	NA	TRBJ1-5	CSARVGGDNQPQHF
TRBV14	few	TRBJ2-1	CASSLKVLSEQFF
TRBV5-1	NA	TRBJ2-1	CASALTPTGQYYNEQFF